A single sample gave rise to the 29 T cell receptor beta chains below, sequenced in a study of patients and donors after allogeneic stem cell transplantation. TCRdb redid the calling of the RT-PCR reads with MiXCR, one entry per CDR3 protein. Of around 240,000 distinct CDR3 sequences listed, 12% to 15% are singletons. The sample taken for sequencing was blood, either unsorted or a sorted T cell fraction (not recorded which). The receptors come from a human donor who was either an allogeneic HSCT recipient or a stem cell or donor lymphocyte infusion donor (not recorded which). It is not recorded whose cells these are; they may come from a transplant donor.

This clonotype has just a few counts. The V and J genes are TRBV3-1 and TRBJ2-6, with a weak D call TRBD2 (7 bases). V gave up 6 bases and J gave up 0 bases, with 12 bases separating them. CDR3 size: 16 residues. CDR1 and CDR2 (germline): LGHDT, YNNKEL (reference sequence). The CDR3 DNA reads TGTGCCAGCAGAACAGGGAGGGACTCTGGGGCCAACGTCCTGACTTTC. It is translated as CASRTGRDSGANVLTF.

The CDR3 reads CASTWRQGQETQYF. CDR3 nucleotide sequence: TGTGCCAGCACTTGGAGGCAGGGACAAGAGACCCAGTACTTC. The V call is TRBV6-1, the J call TRBJ2-5; D may match TRBD1 or TRBD2 (5 bases each). Trimming took 7 bases from V and 2 from J, leaving 14 bases between them. The germline CDR1 and CDR2 sequences are MNHNS and SASEGT. This CDR3 is 14 amino acids long.

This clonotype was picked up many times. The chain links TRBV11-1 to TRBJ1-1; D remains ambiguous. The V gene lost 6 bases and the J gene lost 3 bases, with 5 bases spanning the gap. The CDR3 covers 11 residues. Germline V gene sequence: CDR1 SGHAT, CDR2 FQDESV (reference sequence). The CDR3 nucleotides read TGTGCCAGCAGTTTTGACACTGAAGCTTTCTTT. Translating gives CASSFDTEAFF.

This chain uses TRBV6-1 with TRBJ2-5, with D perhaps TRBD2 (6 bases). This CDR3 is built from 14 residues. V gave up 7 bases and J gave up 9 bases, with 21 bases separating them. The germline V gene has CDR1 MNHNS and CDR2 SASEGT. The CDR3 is CASTQTDHGRPQYF. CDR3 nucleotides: TGTGCCAGCACACAGACAGACCACGGGAGACCCCAGTACTTC.

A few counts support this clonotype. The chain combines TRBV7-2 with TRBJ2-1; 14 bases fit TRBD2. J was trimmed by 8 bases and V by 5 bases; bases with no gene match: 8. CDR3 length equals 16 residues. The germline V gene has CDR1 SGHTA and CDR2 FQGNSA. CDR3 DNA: TGTGCCAGCAGCGTTACGGGACTAGCGGGAGTTCATGAGCAGTTCTTC. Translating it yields CASSVTGLAGVHEQFF.

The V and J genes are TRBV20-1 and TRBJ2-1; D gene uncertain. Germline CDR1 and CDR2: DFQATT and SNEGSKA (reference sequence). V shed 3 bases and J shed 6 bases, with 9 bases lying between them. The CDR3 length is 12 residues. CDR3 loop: CSASVGPNEQFF. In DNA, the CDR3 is TGCAGTGCTAGCGTGGGCCCCAATGAGCAGTTCTTC.

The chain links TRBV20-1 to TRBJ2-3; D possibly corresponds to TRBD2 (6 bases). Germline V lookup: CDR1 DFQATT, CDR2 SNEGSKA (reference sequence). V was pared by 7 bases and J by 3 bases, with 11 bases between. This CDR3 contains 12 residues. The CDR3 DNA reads TGCAGTGAAAAGGGACTTACAGATACGCAGTATTTT. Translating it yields CSEKGLTDTQYF.

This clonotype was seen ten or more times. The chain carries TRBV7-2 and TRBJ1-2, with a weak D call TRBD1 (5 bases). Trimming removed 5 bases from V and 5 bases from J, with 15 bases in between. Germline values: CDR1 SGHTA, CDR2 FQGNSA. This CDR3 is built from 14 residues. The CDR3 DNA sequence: TGTGCCAGCAGCGTAGGGGCGTCAGGGTATGGCTACACCTTC. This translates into CASSVGASGYGYTF.

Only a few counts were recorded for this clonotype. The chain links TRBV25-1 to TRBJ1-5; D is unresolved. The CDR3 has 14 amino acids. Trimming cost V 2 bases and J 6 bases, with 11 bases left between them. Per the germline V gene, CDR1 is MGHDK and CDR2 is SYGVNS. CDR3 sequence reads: CASSEARVGQPQHF. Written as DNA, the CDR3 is TGTGCCAGCAGTGAAGCAAGGGTAGGTCAGCCCCAGCATTTT.

The CDR3 spells CASSPGLQNTEAFF. CDR3 coding DNA: TGTGCCAGCAGCCCGGGACTTCAGAACACTGAAGCTTTCTTT. This chain uses TRBV3-1 with TRBJ1-1; possible D gene TRBD1, 5 bases. The CDR3 has 14 amino acids. The germline V gene has CDR1 LGHDT and CDR2 YNNKEL (reference sequence). Trimming took 4 bases from V and 1 from J, leaving 10 bases between them.

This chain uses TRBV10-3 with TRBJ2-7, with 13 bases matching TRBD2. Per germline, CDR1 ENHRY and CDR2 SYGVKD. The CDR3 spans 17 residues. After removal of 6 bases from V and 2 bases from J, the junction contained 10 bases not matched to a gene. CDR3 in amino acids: CAIRSTSGGARAYEQYF. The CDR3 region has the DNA TGTGCCATCAGATCAACTAGCGGGGGGGCCAGGGCCTACGAGCAGTACTTC.

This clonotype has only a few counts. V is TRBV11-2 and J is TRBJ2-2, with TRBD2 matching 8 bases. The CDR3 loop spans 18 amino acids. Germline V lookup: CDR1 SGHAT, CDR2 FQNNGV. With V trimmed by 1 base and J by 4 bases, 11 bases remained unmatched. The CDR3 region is CASSLVPGLGRGTGELFF. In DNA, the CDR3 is TGTGCCAGCAGCTTAGTACCGGGACTAGGACGTGGCACCGGGGAGCTGTTTTTT.

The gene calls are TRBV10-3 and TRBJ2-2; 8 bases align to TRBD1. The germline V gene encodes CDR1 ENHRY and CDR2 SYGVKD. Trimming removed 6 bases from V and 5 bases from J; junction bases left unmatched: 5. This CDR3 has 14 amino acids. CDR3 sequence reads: CAISGQGRTGELFF. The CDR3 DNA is TGTGCCATCAGCGGACAGGGTCGGACCGGGGAGCTGTTTTTT.

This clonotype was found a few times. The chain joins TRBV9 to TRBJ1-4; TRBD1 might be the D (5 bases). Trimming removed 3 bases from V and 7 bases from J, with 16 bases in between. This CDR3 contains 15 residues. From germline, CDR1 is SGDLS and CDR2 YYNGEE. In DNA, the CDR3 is TGTGCCAGCAGCGCGGGAGGCGGGGACGGTGAAAAACTGTTTTTT. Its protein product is CASSAGGGDGEKLFF.

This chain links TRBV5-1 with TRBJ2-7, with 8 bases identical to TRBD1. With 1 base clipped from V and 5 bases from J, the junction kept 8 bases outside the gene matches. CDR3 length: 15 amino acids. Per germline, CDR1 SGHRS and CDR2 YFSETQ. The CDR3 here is CASSLPGQAAHEQYF. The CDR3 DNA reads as TGCGCCAGCAGCTTGCCGGGACAGGCAGCCCACGAGCAGTACTTC. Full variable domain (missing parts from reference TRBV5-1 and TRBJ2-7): KAGVTQTPRYLIKTRGQQVTLSCSPISGHRSVSWYQQTPGQGLQFLFEYFSETQRNKGNFPGRFSGRQFSNSRSEMNVSTLELGDSALYLCASSLPGQAAHEQYFGPGTRLTVT.

CDR3 sequence: CASSSWAHRYEQYF. The CDR3 nucleotides are TGTGCCAGCAGCTCGTGGGCTCATCGTTACGAGCAGTACTTC. This chain links TRBV5-4 with TRBJ2-7; D remains ambiguous. Germline lookup yields CDR1 SGHNT and CDR2 YYREEE (reference sequence). The germline V and J ends were trimmed by 3 bases and 4 bases, with 14 bases remaining between them. The CDR3 runs to 14 residues.

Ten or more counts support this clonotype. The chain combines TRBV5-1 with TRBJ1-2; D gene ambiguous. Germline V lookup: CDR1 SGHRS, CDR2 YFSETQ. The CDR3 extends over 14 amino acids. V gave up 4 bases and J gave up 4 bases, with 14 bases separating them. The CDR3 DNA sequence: TGCGCCAGCAGCGTGACGAGGGATGGCTATGGCTACACCTTC. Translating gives CASSVTRDGYGYTF.

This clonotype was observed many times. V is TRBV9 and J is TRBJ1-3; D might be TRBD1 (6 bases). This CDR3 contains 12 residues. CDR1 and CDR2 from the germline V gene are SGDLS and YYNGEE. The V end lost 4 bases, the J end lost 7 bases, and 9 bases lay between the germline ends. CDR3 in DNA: TGTGCCAGCAGCACCCAGGGGAACACCATATATTTT. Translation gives CASSTQGNTIYF.

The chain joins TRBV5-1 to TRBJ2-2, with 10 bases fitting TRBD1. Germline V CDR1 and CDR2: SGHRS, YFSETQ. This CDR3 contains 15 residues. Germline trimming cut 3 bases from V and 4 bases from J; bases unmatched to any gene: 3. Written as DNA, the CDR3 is TGCGCCAGCAGCTCGGGACAGGGGCCCACCGGGGAGCTGTTTTTT. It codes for CASSSGQGPTGELFF.

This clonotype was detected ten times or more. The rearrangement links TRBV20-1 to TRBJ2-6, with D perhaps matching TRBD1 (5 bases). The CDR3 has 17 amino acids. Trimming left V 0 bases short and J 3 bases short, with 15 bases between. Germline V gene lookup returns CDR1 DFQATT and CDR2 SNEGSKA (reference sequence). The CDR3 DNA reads TGCAGTGCTAGAGATTGGAGTGGGGCAGTTGGGGCCAACGTCCTGACTTTC. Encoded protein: CSARDWSGAVGANVLTF.

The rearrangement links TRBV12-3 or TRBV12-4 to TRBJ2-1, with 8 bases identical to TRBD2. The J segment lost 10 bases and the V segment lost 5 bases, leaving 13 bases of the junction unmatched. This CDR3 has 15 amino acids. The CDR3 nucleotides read TGTGCCAGCAGTCTTACTAGCGGCGCGGTAGGGGAGCAGTTCTTC. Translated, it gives CASSLTSGAVGEQFF.

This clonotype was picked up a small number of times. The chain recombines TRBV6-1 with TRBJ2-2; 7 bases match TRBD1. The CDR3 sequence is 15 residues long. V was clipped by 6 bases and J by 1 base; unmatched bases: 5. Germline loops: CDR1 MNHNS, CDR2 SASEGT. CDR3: CASRPGQRNTGELFF. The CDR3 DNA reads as TGTGCCAGCAGACCGGGACAGAGGAACACCGGGGAGCTGTTTTTT.

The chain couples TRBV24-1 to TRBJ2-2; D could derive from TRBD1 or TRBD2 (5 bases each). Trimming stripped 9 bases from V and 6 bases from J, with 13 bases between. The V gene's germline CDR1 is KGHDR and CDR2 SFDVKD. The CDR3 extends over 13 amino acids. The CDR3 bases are TGTGCCACCCGCCGAGGGGTAGCCGGGGAGCTGTTTTTT. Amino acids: CATRRGVAGELFF.

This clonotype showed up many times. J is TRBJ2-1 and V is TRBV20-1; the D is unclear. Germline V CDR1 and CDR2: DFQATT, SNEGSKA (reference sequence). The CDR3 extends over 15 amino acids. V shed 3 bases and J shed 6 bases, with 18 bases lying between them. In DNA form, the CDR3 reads TGCAGTGCTAGGGCTCCAGCGACAAATTTCAATGAGCAGTTCTTC. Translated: CSARAPATNFNEQFF.

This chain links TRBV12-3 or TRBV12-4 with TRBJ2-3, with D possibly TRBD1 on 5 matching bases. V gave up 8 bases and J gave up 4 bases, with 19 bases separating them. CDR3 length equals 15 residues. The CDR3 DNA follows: TGTGCCAGCGGGGCTGGGCGTCCTCTTGCAGATACGCAGTATTTT. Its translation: CASGAGRPLADTQYF.

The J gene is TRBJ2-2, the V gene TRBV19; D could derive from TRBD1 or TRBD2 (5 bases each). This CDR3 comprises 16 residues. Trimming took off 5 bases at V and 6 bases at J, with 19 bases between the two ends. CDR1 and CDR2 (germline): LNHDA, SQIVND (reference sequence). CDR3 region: CASSSSGTIAAGELFF. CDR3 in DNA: TGTGCCAGTAGTTCCTCCGGGACCATCGCCGCCGGGGAGCTGTTTTTT.

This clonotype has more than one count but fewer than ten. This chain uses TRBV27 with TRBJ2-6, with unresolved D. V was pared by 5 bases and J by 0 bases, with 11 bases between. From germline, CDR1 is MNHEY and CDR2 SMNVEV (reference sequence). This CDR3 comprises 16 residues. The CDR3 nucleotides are TGTGCCAGCAGTAGCGTATGGGACTCTGGGGCCAACGTCCTGACTTTC. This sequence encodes CASSSVWDSGANVLTF.

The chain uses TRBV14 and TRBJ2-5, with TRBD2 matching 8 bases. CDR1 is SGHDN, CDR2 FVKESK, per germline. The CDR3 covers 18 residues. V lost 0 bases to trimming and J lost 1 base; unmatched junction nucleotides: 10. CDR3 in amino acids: CASSQDPPGLAGQETQYF. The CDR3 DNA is TGTGCCAGCAGCCAAGACCCCCCTGGGCTAGCGGGCCAAGAGACCCAGTACTTC.

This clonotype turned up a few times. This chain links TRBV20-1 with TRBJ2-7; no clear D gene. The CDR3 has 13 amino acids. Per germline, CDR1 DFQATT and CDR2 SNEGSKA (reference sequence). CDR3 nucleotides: TGCAGCAAAGTCGCAGGTTACTCCTACGAGCAGTACTTC. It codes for CSKVAGYSYEQYF.